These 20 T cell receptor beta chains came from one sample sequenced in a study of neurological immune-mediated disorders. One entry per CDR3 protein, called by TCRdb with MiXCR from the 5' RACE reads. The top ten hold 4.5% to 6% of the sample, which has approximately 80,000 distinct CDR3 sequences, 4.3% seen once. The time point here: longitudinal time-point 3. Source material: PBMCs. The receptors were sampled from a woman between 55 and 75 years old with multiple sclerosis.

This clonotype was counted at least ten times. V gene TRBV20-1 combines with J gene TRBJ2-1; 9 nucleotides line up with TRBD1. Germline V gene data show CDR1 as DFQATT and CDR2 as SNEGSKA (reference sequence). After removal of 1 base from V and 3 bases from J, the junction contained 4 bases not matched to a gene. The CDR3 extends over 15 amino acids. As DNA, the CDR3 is TGCAGTGCTAGAGGGGACAGGGTCCACTACAATGAGCAGTTCTTC. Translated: CSARGDRVHYNEQFF.

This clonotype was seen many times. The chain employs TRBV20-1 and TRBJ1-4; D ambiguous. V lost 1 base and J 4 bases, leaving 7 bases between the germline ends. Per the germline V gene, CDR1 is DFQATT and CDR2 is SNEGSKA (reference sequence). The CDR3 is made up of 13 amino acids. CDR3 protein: CSARVGINEKLFF. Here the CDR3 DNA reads TGCAGTGCTAGAGTGGGGATTAATGAAAAACTGTTTTTT.

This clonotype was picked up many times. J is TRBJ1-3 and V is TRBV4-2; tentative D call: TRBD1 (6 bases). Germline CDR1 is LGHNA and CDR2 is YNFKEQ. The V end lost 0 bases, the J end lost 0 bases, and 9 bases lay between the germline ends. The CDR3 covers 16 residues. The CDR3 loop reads CASSQDWGASGNTIYF. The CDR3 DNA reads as TGTGCCAGCAGCCAAGATTGGGGGGCCTCTGGAAACACCATATATTTT.

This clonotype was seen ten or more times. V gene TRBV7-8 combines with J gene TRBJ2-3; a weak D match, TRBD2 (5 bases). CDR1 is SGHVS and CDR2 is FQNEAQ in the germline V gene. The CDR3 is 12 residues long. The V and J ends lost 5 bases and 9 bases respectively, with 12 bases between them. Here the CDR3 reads CASSIPPGTQYF. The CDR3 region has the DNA TGTGCCAGCAGCATTCCCCCGGGGACGCAGTATTTT.

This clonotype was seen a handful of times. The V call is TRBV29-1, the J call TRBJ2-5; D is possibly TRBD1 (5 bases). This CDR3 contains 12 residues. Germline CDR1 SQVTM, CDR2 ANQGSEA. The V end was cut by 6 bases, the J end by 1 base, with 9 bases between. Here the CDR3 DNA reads TGCAGCGTCGATACAGGCCAAGAGACCCAGTACTTC. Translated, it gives CSVDTGQETQYF.

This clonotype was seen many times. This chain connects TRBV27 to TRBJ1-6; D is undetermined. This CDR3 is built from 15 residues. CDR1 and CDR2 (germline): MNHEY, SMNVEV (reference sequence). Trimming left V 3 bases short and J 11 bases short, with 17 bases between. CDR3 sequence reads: CASSFLGKKETPLHF. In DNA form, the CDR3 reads TGTGCCAGCAGTTTTCTTGGAAAAAAAGAGACACCCCTCCACTTT.

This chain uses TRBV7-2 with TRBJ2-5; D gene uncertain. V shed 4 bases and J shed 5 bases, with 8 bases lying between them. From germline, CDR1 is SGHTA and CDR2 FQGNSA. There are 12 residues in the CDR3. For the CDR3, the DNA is TGTGCCAGCAGCTCATATGGGGAGACCCAGTACTTC. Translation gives CASSSYGETQYF. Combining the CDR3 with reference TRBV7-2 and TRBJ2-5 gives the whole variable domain GAGVSQSPSNKVTEKGKDVELRCDPISGHTALYWYRQSLGQGLEFLIYFQGNSAPDKSGLPSDRFSAERTGGSVSTLTIQRTQQEDSAVYLCASSSYGETQYFGPGTRLLVL.

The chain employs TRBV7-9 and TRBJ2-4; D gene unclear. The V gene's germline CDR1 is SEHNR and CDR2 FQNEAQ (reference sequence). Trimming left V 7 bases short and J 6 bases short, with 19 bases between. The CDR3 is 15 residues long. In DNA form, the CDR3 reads TGTGCCAGCACCCCGGGCCTAGGACGTGGAAACATTCAGTACTTC. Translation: CASTPGLGRGNIQYF.

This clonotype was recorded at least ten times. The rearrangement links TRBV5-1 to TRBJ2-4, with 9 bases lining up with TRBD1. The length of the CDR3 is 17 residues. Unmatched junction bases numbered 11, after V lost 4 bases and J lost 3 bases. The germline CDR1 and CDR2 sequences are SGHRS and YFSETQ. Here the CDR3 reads CASSARDRAEVKNIQYF. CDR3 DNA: TGCGCCAGCAGCGCCCGGGACAGGGCAGAGGTCAAAAACATTCAGTACTTC.

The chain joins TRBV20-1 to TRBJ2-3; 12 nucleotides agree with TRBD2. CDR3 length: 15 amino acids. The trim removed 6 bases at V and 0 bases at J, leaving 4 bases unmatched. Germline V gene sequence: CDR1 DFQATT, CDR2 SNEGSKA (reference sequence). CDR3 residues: CSAPTSGGSTDTQYF. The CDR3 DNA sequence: TGCAGTGCACCGACTAGCGGGGGAAGCACAGATACGCAGTATTTT.

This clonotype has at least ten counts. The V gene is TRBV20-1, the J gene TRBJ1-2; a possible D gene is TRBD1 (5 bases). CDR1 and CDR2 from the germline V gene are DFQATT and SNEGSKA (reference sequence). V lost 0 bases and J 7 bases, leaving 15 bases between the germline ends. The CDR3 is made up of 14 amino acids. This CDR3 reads CSARDDEGGAGYTF. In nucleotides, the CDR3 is TGCAGTGCTAGAGACGACGAGGGTGGGGCTGGCTACACCTTC.

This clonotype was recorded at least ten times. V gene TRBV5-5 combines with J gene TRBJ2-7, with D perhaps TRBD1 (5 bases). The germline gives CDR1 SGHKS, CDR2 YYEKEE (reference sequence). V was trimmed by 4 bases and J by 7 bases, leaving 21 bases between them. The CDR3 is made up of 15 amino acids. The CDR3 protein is CASSPLPGREVEQYF. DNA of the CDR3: TGTGCCAGCAGCCCCCTGCCTGGCAGGGAAGTAGAGCAGTACTTC. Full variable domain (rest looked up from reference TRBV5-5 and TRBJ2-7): DAGVTQSPTHLIKTRGQQVTLRCSPISGHKSVSWYQQVLGQGPQFIFQYYEKEERGRGNFPDRFSARQFPNYSSELNVNALLLGDSALYLCASSPLPGREVEQYFGPGTRLTVT.

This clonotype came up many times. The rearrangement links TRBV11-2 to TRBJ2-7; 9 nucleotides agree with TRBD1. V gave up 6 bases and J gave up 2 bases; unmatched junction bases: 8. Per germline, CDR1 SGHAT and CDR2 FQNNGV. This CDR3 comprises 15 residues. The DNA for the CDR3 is TGTGCCAGCAGTTGGACAGGGGACGCGGCCTACGAGCAGTACTTC. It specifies CASSWTGDAAYEQYF.

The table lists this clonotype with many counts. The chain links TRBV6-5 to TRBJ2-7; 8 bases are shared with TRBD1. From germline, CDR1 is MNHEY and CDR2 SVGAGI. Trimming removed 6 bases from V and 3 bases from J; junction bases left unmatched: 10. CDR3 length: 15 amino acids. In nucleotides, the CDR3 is TGTGCCAGCAGCAAAGGGGGGACAGGCAGCTACGAGCAGTACTTC. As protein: CASSKGGTGSYEQYF.

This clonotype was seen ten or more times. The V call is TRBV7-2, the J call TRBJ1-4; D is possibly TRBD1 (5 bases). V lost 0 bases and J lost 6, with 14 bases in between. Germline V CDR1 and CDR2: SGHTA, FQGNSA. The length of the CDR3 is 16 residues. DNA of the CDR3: TGTGCCAGCAGCTTAGCGATGGCAGGGAAAGATGAAAAACTGTTTTTT. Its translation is CASSLAMAGKDEKLFF.

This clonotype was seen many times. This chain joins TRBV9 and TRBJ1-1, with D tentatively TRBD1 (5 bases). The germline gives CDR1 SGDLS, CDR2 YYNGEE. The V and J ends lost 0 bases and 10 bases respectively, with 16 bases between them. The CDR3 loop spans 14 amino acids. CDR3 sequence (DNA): TGTGCCAGCAGCGTAGTATCGAGGGCAGGGCCAGCTTTCTTT. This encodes CASSVVSRAGPAFF.

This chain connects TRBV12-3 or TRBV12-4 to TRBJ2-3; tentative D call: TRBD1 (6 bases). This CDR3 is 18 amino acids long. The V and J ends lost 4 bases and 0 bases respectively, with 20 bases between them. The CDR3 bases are TGTGCCAGCAGTTCTGGATTGGGGGCGGGTAAAAGCACAGATACGCAGTATTTT. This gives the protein CASSSGLGAGKSTDTQYF.

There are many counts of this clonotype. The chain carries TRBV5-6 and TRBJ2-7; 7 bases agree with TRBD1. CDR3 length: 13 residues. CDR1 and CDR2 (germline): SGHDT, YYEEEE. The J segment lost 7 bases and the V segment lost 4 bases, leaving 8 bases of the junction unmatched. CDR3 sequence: CASSTGQSIEQYF. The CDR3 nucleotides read TGTGCCAGCAGCACGGGACAGTCAATAGAGCAGTACTTC.

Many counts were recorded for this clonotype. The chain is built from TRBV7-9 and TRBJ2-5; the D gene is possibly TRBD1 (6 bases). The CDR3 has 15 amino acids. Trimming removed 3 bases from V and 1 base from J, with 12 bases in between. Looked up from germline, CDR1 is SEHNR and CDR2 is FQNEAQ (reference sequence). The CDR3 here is CASSFLGGTQETQYF. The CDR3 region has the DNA TGTGCCAGCAGCTTTTTAGGGGGAACCCAAGAGACCCAGTACTTC.

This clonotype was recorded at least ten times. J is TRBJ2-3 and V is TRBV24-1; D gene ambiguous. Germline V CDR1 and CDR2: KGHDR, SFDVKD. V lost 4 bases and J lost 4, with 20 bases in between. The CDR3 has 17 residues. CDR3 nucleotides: TGTGCCACCAGTGACGAACCCTCTAGAAAATTCGCAGATACGCAGTATTTT. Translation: CATSDEPSRKFADTQYF.